This TCR beta chain was recovered during a study of PD-1 blockade in classical Hodgkin lymphoma (TCRdb year 2020). In the study overall: A peripheral blood immune signature of response to PD-1 blockade in classical Hodgkin lymphoma was defined using TCR beta sequencing and CyTOF. Study-level results and caveats: Newly diagnosed patients were reported to have lower baseline TCR diversity than healthy donors, and relapsed/refractory patients were reported to have lower baseline TCR diversity still. Only a single clinical trial cohort was studied, and what caused the repertoire differences, possibly disease activity or prior therapy, remained undefined.

Genomic DNA was isolated using the Qiagen DNeasy kit from unsorted PBMCs as well as from negatively selected CD4+ and CD8+ fractions. Amplification of TCR beta CDR3 regions was done by immunoSEQ multiplex PCR with primers that anneal to V and J segments. A synthetic immune receptor repertoire was used to minimize amplification bias, and remaining bias was computationally removed after sequencing. The published analysis was carried out like this. Custom Python scripts were used to quantify repertoire diversity as the Shannon entropy index. Unsorted, CD4+ and CD8+ repertoires were analyzed separately, except in combined analyses where CD4+ and CD8+ sequences were merged in silico. Drawn from immuneACCESS, this table holds only the in-frame rearrangements with V and J called that TCRdb kept. Clones are partly lost; checked studies trace under half to an unresolved V gene and leave the rest unexplained. That table gives V, J and clone size, and the DNA gave D and trimming. Recorded for this sample are under 80,000 clones; about 94% of them occurred a single time. The ten most abundant clones make up less than 3.5% of the sample.

The sample's time point label, in plain terms: newly diagnosed, previously untreated cHL patient sample. As a comparison group for the relapsed/refractory trial patients, PBMCs from patients with newly diagnosed, previously untreated classical Hodgkin lymphoma were sequenced. After peripheral blood was drawn into 8 mL Vacutainer Cell Preparation Tubes, PBMCs were isolated by centrifugation and then cryopreserved. The germline V gene encodes CDR1 SNHLY and CDR2 FYNNEI. V lost 3 bases and J lost 4 bases; the stretch between them is 4 bases long. Taken from cysteine to phenylalanine, the CDR3 has 11 residues. The DNA shown is the 33-base CDR3, in frame from base 1. A word on this clone: Its target antigen remains unknown. One base away there is no much larger clone; base qualities are not given.

The chain couples TRBV2 to TRBJ2-7; the D gene cannot be named for sure. Sequencing was carried out using peripheral blood mononuclear cells (PBMCs). The receptor was isolated from a human donor with classical Hodgkin lymphoma. The sequenced DNA is TGTGCCAGCAGTGATTGGTACGAGCAGTACTTC. This gives the protein CASSDWYEQYF.